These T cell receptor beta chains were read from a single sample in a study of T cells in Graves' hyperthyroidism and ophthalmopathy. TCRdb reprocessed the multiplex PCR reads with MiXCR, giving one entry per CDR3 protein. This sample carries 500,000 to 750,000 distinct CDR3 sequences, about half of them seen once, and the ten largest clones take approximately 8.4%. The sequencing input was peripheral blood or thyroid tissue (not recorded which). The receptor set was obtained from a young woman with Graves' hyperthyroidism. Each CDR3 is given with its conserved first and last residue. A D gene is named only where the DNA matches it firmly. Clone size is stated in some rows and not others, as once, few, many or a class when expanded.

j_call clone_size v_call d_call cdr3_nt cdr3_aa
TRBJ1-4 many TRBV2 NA TGTGCCAGCAGTGAGGGGAGAACTAATGAAAAACTGTTTTTT CASSEGRTNEKLFF
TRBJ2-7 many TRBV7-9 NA TGTGCCAGCAGCTTAGCCCCCTCGGAAACCTACGAGCAGTACTTC CASSLAPSETYEQYF
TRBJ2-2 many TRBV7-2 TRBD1 TGTGCCAGCAGCACTTCCAGGGGGCTCACCGGGGAGCTGTTTTTT CASSTSRGLTGELFF
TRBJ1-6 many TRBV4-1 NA TGCGCCAGCAGCCAAGATCCGGGACCCCTCCACTTT CASSQDPGPLHF
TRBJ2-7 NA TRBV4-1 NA TGCGCCAGCAGCCAGGGGCCGGGAACCCACTACGAGCAGTACTTC CASSQGPGTHYEQYF
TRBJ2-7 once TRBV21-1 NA TGTGCCAGCAGCCTGAGACTAGCGGGGCGCTACGAGCAGTACTTC CASSLRLAGRYEQYF
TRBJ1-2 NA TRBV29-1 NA TGCAGCAGTTTCACCCAGGGCGGCTACACCTTC CSSFTQGGYTF
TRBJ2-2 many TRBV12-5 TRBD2 TGTGCTAGTGGTTTGGACGAGCGGGGATCGTTATTCACCGGGGAGCTGTTTTTT CASGLDERGSLFTGELFF
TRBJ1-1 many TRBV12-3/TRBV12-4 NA TGTGCCAGCAGTTCTCCGGGAAGTTGGCTGATGAACACTGAAGCTTTCTTT CASSSPGSWLMNTEAFF
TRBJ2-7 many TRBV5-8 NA TGTGCCAGCAGCTTGAGGAGTTCCCCCTACGAGCAGTACTTC CASSLRSSPYEQYF
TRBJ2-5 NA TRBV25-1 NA TGTGCCAGCAGTGATATCGGGGATTGGGTAGAGACCCAGTACTTC CASSDIGDWVETQYF
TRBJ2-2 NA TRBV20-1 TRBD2 TGCAGTGCCGCTGGGACTAGCGTGGGCGGGGAGCTGTTTTTT CSAAGTSVGGELFF
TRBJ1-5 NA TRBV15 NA TGTGCCACCAGCAGTGAGTATCCTAGCAATCAGCCCCAGCATTTT CATSSEYPSNQPQHF
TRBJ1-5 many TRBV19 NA TGTGCCAGTAGTTTCGGACACCTGGGGAATCAGCCCCAGCATTTT CASSFGHLGNQPQHF
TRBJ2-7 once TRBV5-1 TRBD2 TGCGCCAGCAGCTTGGAAATAGGGACTAGCGGGAACAAGCAGTACTTC CASSLEIGTSGNKQYF